Listed below are T cell receptor beta chains from one sample, sequenced in a study of cytomegalovirus exposure and HLA in healthy donors. Assay used: immunoSEQ multiplex PCR; TCRdb lists only in-frame clones, some missing. The sample consists of approximately 150,000 clones, about 83% of them appearing once. The sequencing sample was made of PBMCs. The receptor source for this set is a woman aged 25 to 45 in good health and CMV-seronegative. Each CDR3 is given with its conserved first and last residue. D genes are given only for firm matches. Some rows mark clone size as missing; the rest say once, few, many or name a class of expanded clone.

clone size	V gene	D gene	J gene	CDR3 length	CDR3 protein	CDR3 DNA
NA	TRBV5-1	NA	TRBJ1-1	12	CASSLTNTEAFF	TGCGCCAGCAGCTTGACAAACACTGAAGCTTTCTTT
NA	TRBV20-1	NA	TRBJ2-7	11	CSYYRDDEQYF	TGCAGTTATTACAGGGACGACGAGCAGTACTTC
NA	TRBV5-5	TRBD2	TRBJ2-7	15	CASRGLAGGGYEQYF	TGTGCCAGCAGAGGACTAGCGGGGGGAGGTTACGAGCAGTACTTC
NA	TRBV6-5	NA	TRBJ2-7	15	CASSYRVPVLYEQYF	TGTGCCAGCAGTTACCGGGTACCGGTGCTCTACGAGCAGTACTTC
NA	TRBV10-2	TRBD1	TRBJ2-1	15	CASSPGQGLLNEQFF	TGCGCCAGCAGTCCGGGACAGGGTTTATTAAATGAGCAGTTCTTC
NA	TRBV7-9	TRBD2	TRBJ2-7	17	CASTAGTSGGPPYEQYF	TGTGCCAGCACAGCCGGGACTAGCGGGGGGCCCCCCTACGAGCAGTACTTC
NA	TRBV6-6	NA	TRBJ1-2	14	CASSFQGIYDGYTF	TGTGCCAGCAGTTTCCAGGGGATCTACGATGGCTACACCTTC
NA	TRBV27	NA	TRBJ1-6	13	CASSRREYSPLHF	TGTGCCAGCAGTCGCAGGGAATACTCACCCCTCCACTTT
NA	TRBV19	NA	TRBJ1-5	15	CASTKQDYSNQPQHF	TGTGCCAGCACAAAACAGGACTATAGCAATCAGCCCCAGCATTTT
few	TRBV2	TRBD1	TRBJ1-2	16	CASSEGGTGADYGYTF	TGTGCCAGCAGTGAAGGGGGGACAGGGGCCGATTATGGCTACACCTTC